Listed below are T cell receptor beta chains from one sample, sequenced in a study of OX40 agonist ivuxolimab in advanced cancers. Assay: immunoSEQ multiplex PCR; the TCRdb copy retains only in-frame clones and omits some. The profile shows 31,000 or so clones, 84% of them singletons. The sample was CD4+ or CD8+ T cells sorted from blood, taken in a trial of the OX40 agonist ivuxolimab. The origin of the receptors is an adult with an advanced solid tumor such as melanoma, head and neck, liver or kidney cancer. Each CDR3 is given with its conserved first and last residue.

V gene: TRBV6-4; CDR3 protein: CASSDSPRQGEEQYF
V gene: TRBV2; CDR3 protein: CASMGGFQAFF
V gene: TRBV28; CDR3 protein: CASSLGWQGRYAEQYF
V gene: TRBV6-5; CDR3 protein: CASSSSSGTGSYEQYF
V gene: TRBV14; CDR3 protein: CASSQSPTVRQETQYF
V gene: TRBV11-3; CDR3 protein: CASSSPLTSGKQFF
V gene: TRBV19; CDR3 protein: CASRLGPSYNEQFF
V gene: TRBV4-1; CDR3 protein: CASSLRTGGETEAFF
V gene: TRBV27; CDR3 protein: CASSLSIGNQPQHF
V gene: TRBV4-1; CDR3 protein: CASSQEVRAGTDTQYF
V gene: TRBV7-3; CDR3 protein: CASSKGSSGANVLTF
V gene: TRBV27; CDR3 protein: CASSLSAGGVGYF
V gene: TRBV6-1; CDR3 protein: CASSEYGLAGSNEQFF
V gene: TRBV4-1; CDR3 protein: CASSQTVSYEQYF
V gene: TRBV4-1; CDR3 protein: CASSQGESGNTIYF
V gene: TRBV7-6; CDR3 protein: CASSPGGGGSQPQHF
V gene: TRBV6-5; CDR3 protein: CASSWDSTMNTEAFF